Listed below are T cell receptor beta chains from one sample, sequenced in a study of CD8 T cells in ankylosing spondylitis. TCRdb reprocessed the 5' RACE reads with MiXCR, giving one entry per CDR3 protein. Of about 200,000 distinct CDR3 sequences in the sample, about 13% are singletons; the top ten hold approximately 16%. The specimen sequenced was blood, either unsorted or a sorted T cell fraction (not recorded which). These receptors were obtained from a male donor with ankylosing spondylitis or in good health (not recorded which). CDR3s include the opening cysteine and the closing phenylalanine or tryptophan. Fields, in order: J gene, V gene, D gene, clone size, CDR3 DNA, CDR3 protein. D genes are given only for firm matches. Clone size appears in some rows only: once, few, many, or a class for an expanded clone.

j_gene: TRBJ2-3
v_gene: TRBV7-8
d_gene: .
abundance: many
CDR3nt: TGTGCCAGCAGCTCGCCGGGGGATACGCAGTATTTT
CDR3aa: CASSSPGDTQYF

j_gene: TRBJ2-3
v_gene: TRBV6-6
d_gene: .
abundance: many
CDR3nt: TGTGCCAGCAGTTACGGTCCCACTGATACGCAGTATTTT
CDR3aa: CASSYGPTDTQYF

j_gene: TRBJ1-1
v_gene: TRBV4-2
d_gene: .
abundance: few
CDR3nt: TGTGCCAGCAGCCAAGAGGAGGGCGTGAACACTGAAGCTTTCTTT
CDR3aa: CASSQEEGVNTEAFF

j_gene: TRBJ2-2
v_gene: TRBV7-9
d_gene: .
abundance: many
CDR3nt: TGTGCCAGCAGCTTATGGACAGCGAACACCGGGGAGCTGTTTTTT
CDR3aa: CASSLWTANTGELFF

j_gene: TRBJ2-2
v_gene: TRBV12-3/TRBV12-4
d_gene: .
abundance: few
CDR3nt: TGTGCCAGCAGTTTAGTCCCCAGTGGTGCTGGGGAGCTGTTTTTT
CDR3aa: CASSLVPSGAGELFF

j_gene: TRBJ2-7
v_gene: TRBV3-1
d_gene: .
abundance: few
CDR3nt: TGTGCCAGCAGCCAAGAGTGGAACCTAGCCTACGAGCAGTACTTC
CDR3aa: CASSQEWNLAYEQYF

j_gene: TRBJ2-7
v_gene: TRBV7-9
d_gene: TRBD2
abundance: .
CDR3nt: TGTGCCAGCAGCCCTAGCGGTTTTAGCTCCTACGAGCAGTACTTC
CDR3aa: CASSPSGFSSYEQYF

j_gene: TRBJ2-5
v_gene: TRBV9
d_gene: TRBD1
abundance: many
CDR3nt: TGTGCCAGCAGCGTCCGGGACAGGGGTTTGGAGGAGACCCAGTACTTC
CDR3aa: CASSVRDRGLEETQYF

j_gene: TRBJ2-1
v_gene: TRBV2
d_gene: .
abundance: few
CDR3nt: TGTGCCAGCAGTGATAATCACAGGGCCTACAATGAGCAGTTCTTC
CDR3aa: CASSDNHRAYNEQFF

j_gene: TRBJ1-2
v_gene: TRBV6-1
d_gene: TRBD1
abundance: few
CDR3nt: TGTGCCAGCAGTCCCAGGGGGTCCCCCTATGGCTACACCTTC
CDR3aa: CASSPRGSPYGYTF

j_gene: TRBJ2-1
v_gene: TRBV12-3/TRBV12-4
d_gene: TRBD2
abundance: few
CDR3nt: TGTGCCAGCAGTTTACTCCTAGCGGGAGGTAACAATGAGCAGTTCTTC
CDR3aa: CASSLLLAGGNNEQFF

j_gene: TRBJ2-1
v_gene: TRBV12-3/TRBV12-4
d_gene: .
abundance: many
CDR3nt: TGTGCCAGCAGTCCCCGGACTGGAATTAACAATGAGCAGTTCTTC
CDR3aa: CASSPRTGINNEQFF

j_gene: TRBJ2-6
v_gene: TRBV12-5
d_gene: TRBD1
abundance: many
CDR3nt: TGTGCTAGTGGTGACAGGGATTCTGGGGCCAACGTCCTGACTTTC
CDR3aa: CASGDRDSGANVLTF

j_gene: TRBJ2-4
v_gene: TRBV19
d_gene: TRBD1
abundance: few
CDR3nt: TGTGCCAGTAGTATGTCCCAGGGGGCAGGAGCCAAAAACATTCAGTACTTC
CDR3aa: CASSMSQGAGAKNIQYF

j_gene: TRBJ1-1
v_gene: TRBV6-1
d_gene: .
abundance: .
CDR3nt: TGTGCCAGCAGTCTGGACATCTCCCCGGTGGGCACTGAAGCTTTCTTT
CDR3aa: CASSLDISPVGTEAFF

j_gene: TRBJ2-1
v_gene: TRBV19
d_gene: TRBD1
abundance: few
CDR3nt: TGTGCCAGTAGTTACAGGGGTTTGTACAATGAGCAGTTCTTC
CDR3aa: CASSYRGLYNEQFF

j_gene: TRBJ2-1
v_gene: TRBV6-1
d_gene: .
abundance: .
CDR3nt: TGTGCCAGCAGAGAAAAAGGGGGGCTCCCCTACAATGAGCAGTTCTTC
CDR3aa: CASREKGGLPYNEQFF

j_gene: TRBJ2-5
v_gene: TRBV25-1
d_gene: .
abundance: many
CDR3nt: TGTGCCAGCAGTCCCAAGGAAGGAGAGACCCAGTACTTC
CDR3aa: CASSPKEGETQYF

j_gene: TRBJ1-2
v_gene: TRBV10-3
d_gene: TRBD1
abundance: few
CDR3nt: TGTGCCATCAGTGAGTCCGACAGGGCCTCCTATGGCTACACCTTC
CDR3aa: CAISESDRASYGYTF

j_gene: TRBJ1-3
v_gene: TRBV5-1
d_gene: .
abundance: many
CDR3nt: TGCGCCAGCAGTCCGGACAGTCAAGCCTCTGGAAACACCATATATTTT
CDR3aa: CASSPDSQASGNTIYF

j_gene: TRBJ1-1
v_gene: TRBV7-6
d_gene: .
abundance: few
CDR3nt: TGTGCCAGCAGCTTAGCAGACGCAGGGGACACTGAAGCTTTCTTT
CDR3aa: CASSLADAGDTEAFF

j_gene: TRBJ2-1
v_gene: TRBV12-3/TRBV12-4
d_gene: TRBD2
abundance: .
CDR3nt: TGTGCCAGCAGTTTAGGGGGACTAGCGGGAGGTAATGAGCAGTTCTTC
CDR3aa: CASSLGGLAGGNEQFF

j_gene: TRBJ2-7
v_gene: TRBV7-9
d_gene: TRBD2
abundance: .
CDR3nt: TGTGCCAGCAGCGGCTGGACTAGCGGGAGTTACGAGCAGTACTTC
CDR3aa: CASSGWTSGSYEQYF

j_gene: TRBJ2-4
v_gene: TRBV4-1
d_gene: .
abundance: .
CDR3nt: TGCGCCAGCAGCCAAGATCTGGACATTCAGTACTTC
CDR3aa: CASSQDLDIQYF

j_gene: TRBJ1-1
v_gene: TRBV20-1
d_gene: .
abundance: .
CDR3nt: TGCAGTGCTAGAGATGGGAGGGGCAGAGGTGAAGCTTTCTTT
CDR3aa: CSARDGRGRGEAFF

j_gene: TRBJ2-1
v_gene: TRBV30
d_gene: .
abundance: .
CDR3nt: TGTGCCTGGAACTCCGGGACCAATGAGCAGTTCTTC
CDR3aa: CAWNSGTNEQFF

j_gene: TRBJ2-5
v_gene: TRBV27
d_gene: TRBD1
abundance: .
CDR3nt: TGTGCCAGCAGTATGGGGACAGGGACCGCCGTCCAGTACTTC
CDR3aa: CASSMGTGTAVQYF

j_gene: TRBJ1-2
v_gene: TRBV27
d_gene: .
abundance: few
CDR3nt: TGTGCCAGCAGTTTGGGTAGGGCAGCCTATGGCTACACCTTC
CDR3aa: CASSLGRAAYGYTF

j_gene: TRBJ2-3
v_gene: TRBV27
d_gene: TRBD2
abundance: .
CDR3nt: TGTGCCAGCATCCCTCTAGCGGGGGGCTTCACAGATACGCAGTATTTT
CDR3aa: CASIPLAGGFTDTQYF

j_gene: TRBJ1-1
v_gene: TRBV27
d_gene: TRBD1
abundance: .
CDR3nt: TGTGCCAGCAGTTTGACAGGGGTTGGAGAAGCTTTCTTT
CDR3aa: CASSLTGVGEAFF

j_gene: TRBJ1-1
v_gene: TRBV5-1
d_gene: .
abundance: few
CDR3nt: TGCGCCAGCAGCTTGGAGGGCGGAGGATTGAACACTGAAGCTTTCTTT
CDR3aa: CASSLEGGGLNTEAFF

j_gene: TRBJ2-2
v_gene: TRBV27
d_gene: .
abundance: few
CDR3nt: TGTGCCAGCACCTCCGGCACCGGGGAGCTGTTTTTT
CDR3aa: CASTSGTGELFF

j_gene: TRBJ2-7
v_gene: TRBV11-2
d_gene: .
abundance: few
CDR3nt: TGTGCCAGCAGCCCCTCGTTAAGGGCAGAACAGTACTTC
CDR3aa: CASSPSLRAEQYF

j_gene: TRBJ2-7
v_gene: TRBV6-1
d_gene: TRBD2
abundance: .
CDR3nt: TGTGCCAGCAGACTGGGGACTAGCCTTTGGAACGAGCAGTACTTC
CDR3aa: CASRLGTSLWNEQYF

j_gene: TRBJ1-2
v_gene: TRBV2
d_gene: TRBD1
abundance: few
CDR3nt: TGTGCCAGCAGCCCAGCAGGGGGCCTCAACTATGGCTACACCTTC
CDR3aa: CASSPAGGLNYGYTF

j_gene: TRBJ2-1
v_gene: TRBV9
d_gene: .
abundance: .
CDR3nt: TGTGCCAGCAGGGCCAAGACTGTCAACAATGAGCAGTTCTTC
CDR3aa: CASRAKTVNNEQFF

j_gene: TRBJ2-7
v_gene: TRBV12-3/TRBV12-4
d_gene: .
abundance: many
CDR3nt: TGTGCCAGCAGTTTCGGAGGTACCTTTTCCGAGCAGTACTTC
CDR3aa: CASSFGGTFSEQYF

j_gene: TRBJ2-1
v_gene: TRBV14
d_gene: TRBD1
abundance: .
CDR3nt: TGTGCCAGCAGCCACCCGGACAGGGAAGCGAATGAGCAGTTCTTC
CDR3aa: CASSHPDREANEQFF